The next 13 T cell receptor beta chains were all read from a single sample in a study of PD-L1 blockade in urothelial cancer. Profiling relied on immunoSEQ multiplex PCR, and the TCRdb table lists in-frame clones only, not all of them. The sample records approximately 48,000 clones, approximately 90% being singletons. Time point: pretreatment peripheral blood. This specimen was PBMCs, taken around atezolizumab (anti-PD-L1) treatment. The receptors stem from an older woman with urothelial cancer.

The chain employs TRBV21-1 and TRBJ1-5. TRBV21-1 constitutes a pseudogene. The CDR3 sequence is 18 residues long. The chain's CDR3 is CASSTQRAQVRDLQPQHF. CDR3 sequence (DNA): TGTGCCAGCAGCACCCAAAGGGCGCAGGTCCGGGATTTGCAGCCCCAGCATTTT.

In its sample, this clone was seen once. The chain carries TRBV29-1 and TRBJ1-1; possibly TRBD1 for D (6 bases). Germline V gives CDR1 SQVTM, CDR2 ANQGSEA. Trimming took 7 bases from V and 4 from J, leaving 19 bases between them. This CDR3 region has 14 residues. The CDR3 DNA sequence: TGCAGCGACTATCGAACCGGGACACGCACTGAAGCTTTCTTT. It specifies CSDYRTGTRTEAFF.

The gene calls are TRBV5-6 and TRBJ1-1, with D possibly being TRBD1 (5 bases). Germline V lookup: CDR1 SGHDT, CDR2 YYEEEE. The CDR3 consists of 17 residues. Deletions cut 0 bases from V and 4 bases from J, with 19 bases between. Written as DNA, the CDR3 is TGTGCCAGCAGCTTGGAGTACACAGAAAGAAGGGGCACTGAAGCTTTCTTT. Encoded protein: CASSLEYTERRGTEAFF. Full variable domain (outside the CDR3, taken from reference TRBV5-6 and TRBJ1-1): DAGVTQSPTHLIKTRGQQVTLRCSPKSGHDTVSWYQQALGQGPQFIFQYYEEEERQRGNFPDRFSGHQFPNYSSELNVNALLLGDSALYLCASSLEYTERRGTEAFFGQGTRLTVV.

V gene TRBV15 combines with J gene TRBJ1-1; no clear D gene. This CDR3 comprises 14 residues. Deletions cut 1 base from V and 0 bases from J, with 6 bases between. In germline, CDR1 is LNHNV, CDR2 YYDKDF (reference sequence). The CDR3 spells CATSRVEVNTEAFF. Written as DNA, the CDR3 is TGTGCCACCAGCAGAGTTGAGGTGAACACTGAAGCTTTCTTT. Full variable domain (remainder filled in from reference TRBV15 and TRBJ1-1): DAMVIQNPRYQVTQFGKPVTLSCSQTLNHNVMYWYQQKSSQAPKLLFHYYDKDFNNEADTPDNFQSRRPNTSFCFLDIRSPGLGDTAMYLCATSRVEVNTEAFFGQGTRLTVV.

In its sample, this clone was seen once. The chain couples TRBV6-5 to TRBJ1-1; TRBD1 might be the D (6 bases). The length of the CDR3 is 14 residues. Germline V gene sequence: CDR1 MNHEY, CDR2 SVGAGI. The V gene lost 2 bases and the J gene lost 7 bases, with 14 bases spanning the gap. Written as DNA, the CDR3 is TGTGCCAGCAGTTACCGGGACACCCGAAATGAAGCTTTCTTT. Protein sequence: CASSYRDTRNEAFF.

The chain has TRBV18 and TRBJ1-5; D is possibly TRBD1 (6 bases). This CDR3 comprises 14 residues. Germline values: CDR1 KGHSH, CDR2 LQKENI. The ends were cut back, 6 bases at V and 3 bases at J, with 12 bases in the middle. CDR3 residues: CASSHDRNNQPQHF. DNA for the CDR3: TGTGCCAGCTCCCACGACAGGAACAATCAGCCCCAGCATTTT.

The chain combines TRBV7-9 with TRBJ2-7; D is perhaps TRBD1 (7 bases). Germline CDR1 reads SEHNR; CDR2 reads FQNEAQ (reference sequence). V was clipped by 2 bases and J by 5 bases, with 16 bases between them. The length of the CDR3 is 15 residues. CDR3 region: CASSLRRAGGDEQYF. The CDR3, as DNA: TGTGCCAGCAGCTTACGGAGGGCAGGGGGAGACGAGCAGTACTTC.

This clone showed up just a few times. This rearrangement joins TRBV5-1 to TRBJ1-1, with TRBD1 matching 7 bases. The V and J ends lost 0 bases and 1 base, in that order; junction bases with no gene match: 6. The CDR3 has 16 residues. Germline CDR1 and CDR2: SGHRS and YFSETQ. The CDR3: CASSLATGQRNTEAFF. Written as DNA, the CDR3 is TGCGCCAGCAGCTTGGCAACGGGACAGAGGAACACTGAAGCTTTCTTT.

CDR3 nucleotides: TGTGCCAGCTCACCCTATGCGGACAGGGTAGGGGTTTATGGCTACACCTTC. Translation: CASSPYADRVGVYGYTF. The chain links TRBV18 to TRBJ1-2, with 8 positions matching TRBD1. This CDR3 has 17 amino acids. CDR1 is KGHSH, CDR2 LQKENI, per germline. The J segment lost 5 bases and the V segment lost 3 bases, leaving 14 bases of the junction unmatched.

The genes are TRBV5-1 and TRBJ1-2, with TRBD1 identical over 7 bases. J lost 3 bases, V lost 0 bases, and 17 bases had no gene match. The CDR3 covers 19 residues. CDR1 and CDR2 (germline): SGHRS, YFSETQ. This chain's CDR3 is CASSLASGGRMIEDYGYTF. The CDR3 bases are TGCGCCAGCAGCTTGGCCTCAGGGGGTAGGATGATAGAGGACTATGGCTACACCTTC.

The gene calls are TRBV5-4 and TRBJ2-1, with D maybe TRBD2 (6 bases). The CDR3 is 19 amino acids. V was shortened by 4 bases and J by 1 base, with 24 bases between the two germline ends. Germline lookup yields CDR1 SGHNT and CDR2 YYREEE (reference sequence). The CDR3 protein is CASSPRTRLGGRSYNEQFF. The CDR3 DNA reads TGTGCCAGCAGCCCCAGGACAAGGTTGGGGGGACGGTCCTACAATGAGCAGTTCTTC.

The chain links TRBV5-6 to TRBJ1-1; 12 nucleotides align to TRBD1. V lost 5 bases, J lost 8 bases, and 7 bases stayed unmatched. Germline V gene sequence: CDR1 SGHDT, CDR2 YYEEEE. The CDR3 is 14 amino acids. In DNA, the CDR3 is TGTGCCAGCAGTTGGGGACAGGGGGCTATCGAAGCTTTCTTT. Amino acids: CASSWGQGAIEAFF.

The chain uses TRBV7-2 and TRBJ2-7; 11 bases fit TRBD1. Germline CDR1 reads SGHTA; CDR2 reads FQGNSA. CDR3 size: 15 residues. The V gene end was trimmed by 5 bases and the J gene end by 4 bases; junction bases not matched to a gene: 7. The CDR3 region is CASSLGGQGVYEQYF. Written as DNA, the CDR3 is TGTGCCAGCAGCCTAGGGGGACAGGGGGTGTACGAGCAGTACTTC.